This is a list of T cell receptor beta chains from one sample in a study of neurological immune-mediated disorders. From the 5' RACE reads, TCRdb called clonotypes with MiXCR, one entry per CDR3 protein. The table lists about 49,000 distinct CDR3 sequences, 13% of them singletons. The material sequenced was PBMCs. The receptor set was obtained from a male donor with HTLV-1-associated myelopathy (HAM/TSP). Both conserved end residues are part of each CDR3. The D gene is left open where the match is weak. Expanded clones are given a class, and other clones once, few, many or no size at all.

d_call,clone_size,j_call,v_call,cdr3_nt,cdr3_aa
NA,many,TRBJ2-1,TRBV19,TGTGCCAGTAGTGCTAGGATCAACAATGAGCAGTTCTTC,CASSARINNEQFF
NA,many,TRBJ2-3,TRBV5-1,TGCGCCAGCAGCCAAGGTGGGGTACTTACAGATACGCAGTATTTT,CASSQGGVLTDTQYF
NA,many,TRBJ2-3,TRBV5-1,TGCGCCAGCAAAACGGCGGCCTACACAGATACGCAGTATTTT,CASKTAAYTDTQYF
TRBD1,many,TRBJ1-1,TRBV12-3/TRBV12-4,TGTGCCAGCACCAGGACAGGGGGGCTCGCAAGTGAAGCTTTCTTT,CASTRTGGLASEAFF
NA,many,TRBJ2-1,TRBV27,TGTGCCAGCAGCCCCGCCCCGCCAGGCCAGTTTGACAATGAGCAGTTCTTC,CASSPAPPGQFDNEQFF
NA,many,TRBJ1-2,TRBV7-9,TGTGCCAGCAGCTTATCGCTAGGGACAAAAAACTATGGCTACACCTTC,CASSLSLGTKNYGYTF
NA,many,TRBJ2-1,TRBV12-3/TRBV12-4,TGTGCCAGCAGTTTAGCGCTCTCAGCACCCCCCTACAATGAGCAGTTCTTC,CASSLALSAPPYNEQFF
NA,many,TRBJ2-1,TRBV20-1,TGCAGTGCCCAGAACAATGAGCAGTTCTTC,CSAQNNEQFF
NA,many,TRBJ2-7,TRBV12-3/TRBV12-4,TGTGCCAGCAGTTCTGGAGACAGCTCCTACGAGCAGTACTTC,CASSSGDSSYEQYF
NA,many,TRBJ2-2,TRBV11-3,TGTGCCAGCAGCCTTACCTCATGGACGGGGAACACCGGGGAGCTGTTTTTT,CASSLTSWTGNTGELFF
NA,many,TRBJ1-5,TRBV20-1,TGCAGTGCTAGTACGGGGAATCAGCCCCAGCATTTT,CSASTGNQPQHF
TRBD1,many,TRBJ2-7,TRBV5-6,TGTGCCAGCAGTAGGGGACAGGCCTACGAGCAGTACTTC,CASSRGQAYEQYF
TRBD1,few,TRBJ2-3,TRBV29-1,TGCAGCGTAACCCTAGGACAGGGTAGTACAGATACGCAGTATTTT,CSVTLGQGSTDTQYF
NA,many,TRBJ1-1,TRBV20-1,TGCAGTGCTAGAGATAGGCGGGGGGCGGGCACTGAAGCTTTCTTT,CSARDRRGAGTEAFF
NA,many,TRBJ2-2,TRBV6-5,TGTGCCAGCAGTTATCAACCCAGGGACACCGGGGAGCTGTTTTTT,CASSYQPRDTGELFF
NA,many,TRBJ2-3,TRBV20-1,TGCAGTGCCGGCAAAGGGGGGGGGAAAGATACGCAGTATTTT,CSAGKGGGKDTQYF
NA,many,TRBJ1-1,TRBV7-8,TGTGCCACCCTAAGAGTAAAGAACACTGAAGCTTTCTTT,CATLRVKNTEAFF
NA,many,TRBJ1-1,TRBV15,TGTGCCACCAGCAGAGATCGAGTAGGGACTGAAGCTTTCTTT,CATSRDRVGTEAFF
NA,many,TRBJ2-7,TRBV6-6,TGTGCCAGCAGATTCGAAAGCTCCCCCTACGAGCAGTACTTC,CASRFESSPYEQYF
TRBD1,NA,TRBJ2-5,TRBV5-8,TGTGCCAGCAGCGCAACCGGGACAGAAGAGACCCAGTACTTC,CASSATGTEETQYF
NA,many,TRBJ1-6,TRBV5-1,TGCGCCAGCAGCTTTAGCGACAGGCCTAATTCACCCCTCCACTTT,CASSFSDRPNSPLHF
NA,NA,TRBJ1-2,TRBV6-2/TRBV6-3,TGTGCCAGCAGTCAATCCAGGGGAACCTATGGCTACACCTTC,CASSQSRGTYGYTF
TRBD2,many,TRBJ2-5,TRBV20-1,TGCAGTACCCTCGGGCGGGGAGGGCAAGAGACCCAGTACTTC,CSTLGRGGQETQYF
NA,many,TRBJ1-5,TRBV5-8,TGTGCCAGCAGCTCCCTACTCCGGGAAAATCAGCCCCAGCATTTT,CASSSLLRENQPQHF
NA,NA,TRBJ1-4,TRBV5-1,TGCGCCAGCAGCTTCGGGCGTTCGGGTGAAAAACTGTTTTTT,CASSFGRSGEKLFF
TRBD1,NA,TRBJ2-6,TRBV3-1,TGTGCCAGCAGCCAAGTACAGGGGAATGGGGCCAACGTCCTGACTTTC,CASSQVQGNGANVLTF
NA,many,TRBJ2-3,TRBV7-9,TGTGCCAGCAGCTCCCCTCAGCGGGGCACAGATACGCAGTATTTT,CASSSPQRGTDTQYF
TRBD1,NA,TRBJ2-3,TRBV19,TGTGCCAGTACTGGACAGGGCGGAGATACGCAGTATTTT,CASTGQGGDTQYF
NA,many,TRBJ1-1,TRBV29-1,TGCAGCGGGAGCCGGGGGGCTGAAGCTTTCTTT,CSGSRGAEAFF
NA,many,TRBJ2-4,TRBV29-1,TGCAGCGGAGGTGAAAACATTCAGTACTTC,CSGGENIQYF
NA,many,TRBJ1-2,TRBV7-2,TGTGCCAGCAGCCGGGGGGGTAGCGTACTCTATGGCTACACCTTC,CASSRGGSVLYGYTF
NA,many,TRBJ2-7,TRBV10-3,TGTGCCATCAGTGAAAAGAGGGACGGACCCTACGAGCAGTACTTC,CAISEKRDGPYEQYF
TRBD2,many,TRBJ2-1,TRBV5-1,TGCGCCAGCAGCACCATAGCGGGGACCTACAATGAGCAGTTCTTC,CASSTIAGTYNEQFF
NA,many,TRBJ1-1,TRBV27,TGTGCCAGCATTCCCGGGGAAGCTTTCTTT,CASIPGEAFF
TRBD1,many,TRBJ1-1,TRBV7-6,TGTGCCAGCAGACCAGCCCGACAGGGCCTCATGAACACTGAAGCTTTCTTT,CASRPARQGLMNTEAFF
NA,few,TRBJ2-5,TRBV7-2,TGTGCCAGCAGCTTTGGACAGACCCAAGAGACCCAGTACTTC,CASSFGQTQETQYF
TRBD1,many,TRBJ2-7,TRBV20-1,TGCAGTGCTAGAGATCCAGGGACAGGGATCTACGAGCAGTACTTC,CSARDPGTGIYEQYF
NA,once,TRBJ1-2,TRBV24-1,TGTGCCACCAGTGGGTCCCCCTTCTCGTATGGCTACACCTTC,CATSGSPFSYGYTF
NA,many,TRBJ2-1,TRBV5-1,TGCGCCAGCAGTCAGGGAAACCGGAATGAGCAGTTCTTC,CASSQGNRNEQFF
NA,many,TRBJ2-5,TRBV20-1,TGCAGTGCTAGACAGGGGCAAGAGACCCAGTACTTC,CSARQGQETQYF
NA,once,TRBJ2-7,TRBV29-1,TGCAGCGTTGGCAGGTCTTTCTACGAGCAGTACTTC,CSVGRSFYEQYF